Following are 8 T cell receptor beta chains from one sample sequenced in a study of blood T cell repertoires in COVID-19. Assay used: immunoSEQ multiplex PCR; TCRdb lists only in-frame clones, some missing. The sample lists about 300,000 clones; roughly 91% were seen once. The source material was PBMCs or T cells enriched from blood (not recorded which). The receptor set was obtained from a woman between 45 and 60 years old who had been exposed to COVID-19.

V is TRBV9 and J is TRBJ2-1; 11 nucleotides align to TRBD2. Germline V gene lookup returns CDR1 SGDLS and CDR2 YYNGEE. Unmatched junction bases numbered 10, after V lost 0 bases and J lost 8 bases. The CDR3 has 17 residues. The CDR3 loop reads CASSVGWSSGGPHEQFF. The CDR3 nucleotides are TGTGCCAGCAGCGTAGGATGGTCTAGCGGGGGGCCGCATGAGCAGTTCTTC.

The chain recombines TRBV4-1 with TRBJ2-7; 8 bases align to TRBD1. J was trimmed by 0 bases and V by 2 bases; bases with no gene match: 12. The CDR3 covers 18 residues. Germline assignment: CDR1 MGHRA and CDR2 YSYEKL. The CDR3 coding sequence is TGCGCCAGCAGCCAACGTTTTACCGGGACAGGCCTCTCCTACGAGCAGTACTTC. Translated: CASSQRFTGTGLSYEQYF.

The rearrangement uses TRBV3-1 (or the pseudogene TRBV3-2) and TRBJ2-1, with TRBD2 identical over 10 bases. Trimming removed 0 bases from V and 2 bases from J; junction bases left unmatched: 4. Germline V gives CDR1 LGHDT, CDR2 YNNKEL (reference sequence). The CDR3 is made up of 17 amino acids. CDR3 region: CASSQDASGGTYNEQFF. The CDR3 DNA reads as TGTGCCAGCAGCCAAGATGCTAGCGGGGGTACCTACAATGAGCAGTTCTTC.

This chain connects TRBV5-1 to TRBJ2-2; 9 bases line up with TRBD1. V shed 4 bases, J shed 7 bases, and the junction held 8 bases outside the gene matches. The CDR3 is made up of 15 amino acids. The germline V gene encodes CDR1 SGHRS and CDR2 YFSETQ. CDR3 residues: CASSEGTGRVGELFF. The CDR3 nucleotides read TGCGCCAGCAGCGAAGGGACAGGGAGGGTCGGGGAGCTGTTTTTT.

Only one count was recorded for this clone. The chain couples TRBV28 to TRBJ2-1, with 10 bases fitting TRBD1. The length of the CDR3 is 14 residues. Germline values: CDR1 MDHEN, CDR2 SYDVKM. The V and J ends lost 6 bases and 6 bases, in that order; junction bases with no gene match: 5. The CDR3 loop is CASSGQGETNEQFF. The CDR3 DNA reads as TGTGCCAGCAGCGGACAGGGGGAGACCAATGAGCAGTTCTTC. Full variable domain (outside the CDR3, taken from reference TRBV28 and TRBJ2-1): DVKVTQSSRYLVKRTGEKVFLECVQDMDHENMFWYRQDPGLGLRLIYFSYDVKMKEKGDIPEGYSVSREKKERFSLILESASTNQTSMYLCASSGQGETNEQFFGPGTRLTVL.

This chain uses TRBV14 with TRBJ1-1; D might be TRBD1 (5 bases). The CDR3 extends over 14 amino acids. Germline V gene lookup returns CDR1 SGHDN and CDR2 FVKESK. Trimming left V 1 base short and J 4 bases short, with 10 bases between. CDR3 DNA: TGTGCCAGCAGCCAAGTGGCAGGGCTCACTGAAGCTTTCTTT. Translation gives CASSQVAGLTEAFF.

The rearrangement uses TRBV7-8 and TRBJ2-7; D might be TRBD1 (5 bases). V gave up 5 bases and J gave up 2 bases, with 13 bases separating them. Germline-derived CDR1 and CDR2 are SGHVS and FQNEAQ. There are 14 residues in the CDR3. This chain's CDR3 is CASSRTRITYEQYF. The DNA for the CDR3 is TGTGCCAGCAGCCGGACAAGGATCACCTACGAGCAGTACTTC. The full variable domain, its missing parts supplied by reference TRBV7-8 and TRBJ2-7, is GAGVSQSPRYKVAKRGQDVALRCDPISGHVSLFWYQQALGQGPEFLTYFQNEAQLDKSGLPSDRFFAERPEGSVSTLKIQRTQQEDSAVYLCASSRTRITYEQYFGPGTRLTVT.

V is TRBV3-1 (or the pseudogene TRBV3-2) and J is TRBJ2-1; D not certain. From germline, CDR1 is LGHDT and CDR2 YNNKEL (reference sequence). The CDR3 length is 14 residues. V lost 0 bases and J 6 bases, leaving 9 bases between the germline ends. The CDR3 DNA sequence: TGTGCCAGCAGCCAAGATAGTAGTTTCAATGAGCAGTTCTTC. Translation: CASSQDSSFNEQFF.